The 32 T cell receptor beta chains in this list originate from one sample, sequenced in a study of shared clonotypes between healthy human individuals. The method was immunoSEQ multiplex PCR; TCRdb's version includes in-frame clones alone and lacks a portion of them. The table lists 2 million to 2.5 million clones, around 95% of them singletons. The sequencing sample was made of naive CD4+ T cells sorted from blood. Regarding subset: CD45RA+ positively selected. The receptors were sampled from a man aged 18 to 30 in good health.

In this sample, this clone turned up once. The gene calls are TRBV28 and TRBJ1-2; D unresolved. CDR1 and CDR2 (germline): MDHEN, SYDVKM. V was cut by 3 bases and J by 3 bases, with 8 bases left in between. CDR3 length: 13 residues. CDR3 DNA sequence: TGTGCCAGCAGTTTGTATTCAGACTATGGCTACACCTTC. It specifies CASSLYSDYGYTF.

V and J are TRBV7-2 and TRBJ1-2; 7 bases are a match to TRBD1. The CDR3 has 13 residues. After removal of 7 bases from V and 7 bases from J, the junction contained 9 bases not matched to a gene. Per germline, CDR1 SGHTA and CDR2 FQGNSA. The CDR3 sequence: CASTNRQGSGYTF. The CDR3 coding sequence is TGTGCCAGCACCAACAGACAGGGCAGTGGCTACACCTTC.

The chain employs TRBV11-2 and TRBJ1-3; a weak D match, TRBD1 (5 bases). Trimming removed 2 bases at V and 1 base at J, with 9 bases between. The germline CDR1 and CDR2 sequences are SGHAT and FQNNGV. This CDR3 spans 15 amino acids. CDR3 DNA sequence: TGTGCCAGCAGCTTAAGCCGGGGGTCTGGAAACACCATATATTTT. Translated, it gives CASSLSRGSGNTIYF. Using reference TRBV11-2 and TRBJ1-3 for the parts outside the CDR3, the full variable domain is EAGVAQSPRYKIIEKRQSVAFWCNPISGHATLYWYQQILGQGPKLLIQFQNNGVVDDSQLPKDRFSAERLKGVDSTLKIQPAKLEDSAVYLCASSLSRGSGNTIYFGEGSWLTVV.

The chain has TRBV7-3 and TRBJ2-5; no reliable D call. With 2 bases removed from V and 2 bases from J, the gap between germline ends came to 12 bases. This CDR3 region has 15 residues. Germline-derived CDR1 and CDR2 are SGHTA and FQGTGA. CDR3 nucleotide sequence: TGTGCCAGCAGCTTATCATACGGCTCTCAAGAGACCCAGTACTTC. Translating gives CASSLSYGSQETQYF.

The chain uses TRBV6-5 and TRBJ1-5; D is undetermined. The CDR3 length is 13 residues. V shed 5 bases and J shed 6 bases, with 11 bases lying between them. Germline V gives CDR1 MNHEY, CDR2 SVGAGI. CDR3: CASSPEAGQPQHF. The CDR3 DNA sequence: TGTGCCAGCAGTCCTGAAGCGGGTCAGCCCCAGCATTTT.

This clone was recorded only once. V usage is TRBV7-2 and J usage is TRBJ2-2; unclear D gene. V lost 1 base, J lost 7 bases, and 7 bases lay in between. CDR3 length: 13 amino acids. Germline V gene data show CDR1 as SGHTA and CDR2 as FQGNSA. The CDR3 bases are TGTGCCAGCAGCTTAGGGTTGATCGGGGAGCTGTTTTTT. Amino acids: CASSLGLIGELFF.

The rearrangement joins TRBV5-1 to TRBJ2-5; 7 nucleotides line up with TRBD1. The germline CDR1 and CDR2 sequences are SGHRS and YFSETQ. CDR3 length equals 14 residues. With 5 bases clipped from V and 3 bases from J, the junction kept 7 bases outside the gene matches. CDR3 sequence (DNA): TGCGCCAGCAGTTCGACAGGGTCAAAAGAGACCCAGTACTTC. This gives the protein CASSSTGSKETQYF.

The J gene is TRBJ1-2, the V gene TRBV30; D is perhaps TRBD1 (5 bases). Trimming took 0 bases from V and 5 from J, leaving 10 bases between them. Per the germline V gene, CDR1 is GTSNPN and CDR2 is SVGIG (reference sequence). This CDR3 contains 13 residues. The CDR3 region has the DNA TGTGCCTGGAGTGTCCAGCCAGGGTATGGCTACACCTTC. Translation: CAWSVQPGYGYTF.

CDR3 in amino acids: CAWSAGGSSEPQHF. The DNA for the CDR3 is TGTGCCTGGAGTGCAGGCGGCTCGTCTGAGCCCCAGCATTTT. This chain links TRBV30 with TRBJ1-5, with D hard to call. Germline V CDR1 and CDR2: GTSNPN, SVGIG (reference sequence). The CDR3 loop spans 14 amino acids. V was trimmed by 1 base and J by 8 bases, leaving 15 bases between them.

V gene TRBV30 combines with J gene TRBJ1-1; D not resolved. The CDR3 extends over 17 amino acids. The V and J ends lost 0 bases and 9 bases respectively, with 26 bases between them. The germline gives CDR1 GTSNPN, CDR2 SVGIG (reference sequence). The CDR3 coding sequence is TGTGCCTGGAGTGTAGGGAGGACCAGTTTAGGATGGACTAAAGCTTTCTTT. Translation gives CAWSVGRTSLGWTKAFF.

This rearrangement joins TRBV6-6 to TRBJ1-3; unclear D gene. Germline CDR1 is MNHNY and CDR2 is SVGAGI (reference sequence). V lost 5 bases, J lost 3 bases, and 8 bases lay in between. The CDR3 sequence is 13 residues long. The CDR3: CASSPTDGNTIYF. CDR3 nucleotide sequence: TGTGCCAGCAGTCCGACTGATGGAAACACCATATATTTT.

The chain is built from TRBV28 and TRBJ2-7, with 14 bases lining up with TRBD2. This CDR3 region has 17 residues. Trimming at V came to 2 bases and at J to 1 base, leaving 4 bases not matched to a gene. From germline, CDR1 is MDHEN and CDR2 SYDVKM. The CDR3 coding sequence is TGTGCCAGCAGTTTAGGGACTAGCGGGAGAGGGTCCTACGAGCAGTACTTC. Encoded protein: CASSLGTSGRGSYEQYF.

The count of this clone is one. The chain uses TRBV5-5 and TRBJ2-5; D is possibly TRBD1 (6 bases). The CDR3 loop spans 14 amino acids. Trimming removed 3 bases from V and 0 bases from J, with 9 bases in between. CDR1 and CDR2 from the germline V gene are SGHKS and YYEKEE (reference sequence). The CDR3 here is CASSSDSHQETQYF. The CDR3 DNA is TGTGCCAGCAGCTCGGACAGCCACCAAGAGACCCAGTACTTC.

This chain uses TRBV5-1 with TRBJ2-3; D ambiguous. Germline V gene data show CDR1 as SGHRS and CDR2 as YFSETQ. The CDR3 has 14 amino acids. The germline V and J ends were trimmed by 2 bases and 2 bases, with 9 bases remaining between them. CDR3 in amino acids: CASSLSRFTDTQYF. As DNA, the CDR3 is TGCGCCAGCAGCTTATCCAGGTTCACAGATACGCAGTATTTT. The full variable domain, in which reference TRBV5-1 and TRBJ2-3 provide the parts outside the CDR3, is KAGVTQTPRYLIKTRGQQVTLSCSPISGHRSVSWYQQTPGQGLQFLFEYFSETQRNKGNFPGRFSGRQFSNSRSEMNVSTLELGDSALYLCASSLSRFTDTQYFGPGTRLTVL.

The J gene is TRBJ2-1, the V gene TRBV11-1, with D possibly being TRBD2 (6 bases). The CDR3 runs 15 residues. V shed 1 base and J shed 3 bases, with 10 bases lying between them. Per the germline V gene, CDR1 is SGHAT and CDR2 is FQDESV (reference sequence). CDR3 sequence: CASSLEAGSYNEQFF. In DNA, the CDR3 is TGTGCCAGCAGCTTAGAGGCGGGGAGCTACAATGAGCAGTTCTTC.

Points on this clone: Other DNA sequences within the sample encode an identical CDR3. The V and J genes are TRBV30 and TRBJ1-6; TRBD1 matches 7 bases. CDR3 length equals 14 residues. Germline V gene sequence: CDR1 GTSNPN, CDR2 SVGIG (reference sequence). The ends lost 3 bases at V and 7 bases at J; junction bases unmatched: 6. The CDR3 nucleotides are TGTGCCTGGAGCCCCAGGGGGGGAAATTCACCCCTCCACTTT. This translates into CAWSPRGGNSPLHF.

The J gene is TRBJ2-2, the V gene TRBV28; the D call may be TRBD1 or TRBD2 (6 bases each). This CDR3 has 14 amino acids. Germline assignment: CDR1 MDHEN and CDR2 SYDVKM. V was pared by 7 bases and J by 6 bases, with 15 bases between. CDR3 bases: TGTGCCAGCACCCGCTGGAGGGGGTCCGGGGAGCTGTTTTTT. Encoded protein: CASTRWRGSGELFF.

The CDR3 spells CASSPGGVYGYTF. The CDR3, as DNA: TGTGCCAGCAGTCCAGGGGGGGTCTATGGCTACACCTTC. The chain carries TRBV27 and TRBJ1-2; 7 bases line up with TRBD1. The CDR3 is 13 amino acids. V shed 5 bases, J shed 4 bases, and the junction held 4 bases outside the gene matches. Germline V gives CDR1 MNHEY, CDR2 SMNVEV (reference sequence).

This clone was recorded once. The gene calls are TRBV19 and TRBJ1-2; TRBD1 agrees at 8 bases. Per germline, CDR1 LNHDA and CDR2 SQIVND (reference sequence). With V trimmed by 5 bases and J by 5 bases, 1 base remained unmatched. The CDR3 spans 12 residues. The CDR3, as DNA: TGTGCCAGTAGTGGGGACAGGTATGGCTACACCTTC. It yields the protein CASSGDRYGYTF.

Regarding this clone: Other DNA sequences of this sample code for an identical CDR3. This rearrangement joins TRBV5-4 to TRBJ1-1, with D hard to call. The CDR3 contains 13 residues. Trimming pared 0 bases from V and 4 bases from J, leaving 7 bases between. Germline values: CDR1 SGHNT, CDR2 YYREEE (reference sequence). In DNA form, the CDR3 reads TGTGCCAGCAGCTTGGTCGCGGGCACTGAAGCTTTCTTT. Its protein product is CASSLVAGTEAFF.

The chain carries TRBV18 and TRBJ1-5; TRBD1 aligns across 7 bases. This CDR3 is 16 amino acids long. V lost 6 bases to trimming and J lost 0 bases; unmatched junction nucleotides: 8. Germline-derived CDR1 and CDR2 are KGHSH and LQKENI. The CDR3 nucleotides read TGTGCCAGCTCTACCGGGACAGCTTCTAGCAATCAGCCCCAGCATTTT. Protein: CASSTGTASSNQPQHF.

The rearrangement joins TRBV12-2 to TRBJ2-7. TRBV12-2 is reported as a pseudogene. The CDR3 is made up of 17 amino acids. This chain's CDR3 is CASRLDSGPFISYEQYF. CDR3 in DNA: TGTGCAAGTCGCTTAGACTCGGGACCCTTTATCAGCTACGAGCAGTACTTC.

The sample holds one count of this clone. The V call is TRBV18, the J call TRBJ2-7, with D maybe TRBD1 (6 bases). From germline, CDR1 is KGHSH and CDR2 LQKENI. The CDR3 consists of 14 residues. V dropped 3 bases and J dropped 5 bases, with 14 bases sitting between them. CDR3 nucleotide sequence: TGTGCCAGCTCACCGGACAGCCGCTACGACGAGCAGTACTTC. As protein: CASSPDSRYDEQYF. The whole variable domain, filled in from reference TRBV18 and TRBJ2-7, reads NAGVMQNPRHLVRRRGQEARLRCSPMKGHSHVYWYRQLPEEGLKFMVYLQKENIIDESGMPKERFSAEFPKEGPSILRIQQVVRGDSAAYFCASSPDSRYDEQYFGPGTRLTVT.

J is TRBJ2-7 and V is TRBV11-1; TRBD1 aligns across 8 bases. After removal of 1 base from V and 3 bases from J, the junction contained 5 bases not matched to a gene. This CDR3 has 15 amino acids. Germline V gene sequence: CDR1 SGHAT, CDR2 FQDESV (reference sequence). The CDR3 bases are TGTGCCAGCAGCTTAGATCAGGGGGCGAGCTACGAGCAGTACTTC. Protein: CASSLDQGASYEQYF.

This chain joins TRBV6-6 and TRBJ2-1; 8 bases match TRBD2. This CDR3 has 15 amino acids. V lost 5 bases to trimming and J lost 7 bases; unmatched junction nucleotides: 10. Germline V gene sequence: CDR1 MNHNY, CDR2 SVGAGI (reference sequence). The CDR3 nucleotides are TGTGCCAGCAGTCTTACTAGCGGTGGGGGTAATGAGCAGTTCTTC. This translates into CASSLTSGGGNEQFF.

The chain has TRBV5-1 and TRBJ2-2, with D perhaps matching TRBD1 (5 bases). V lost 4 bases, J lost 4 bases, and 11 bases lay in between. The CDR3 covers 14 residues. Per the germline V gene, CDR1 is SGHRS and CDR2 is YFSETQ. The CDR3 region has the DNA TGCGCCAGCAGCATTGGACACTCCACCGGGGAGCTGTTTTTT. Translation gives CASSIGHSTGELFF.

Here the CDR3 DNA reads TGTGCCAGCAGCCTTCGGGGGCCGGCAACTAATGAAAAACTGTTTTTT. This sequence encodes CASSLRGPATNEKLFF. The chain recombines TRBV9 with TRBJ1-4; weak D call: TRBD1 (6 bases). CDR1 is SGDLS, CDR2 YYNGEE, per germline. This CDR3 has 16 residues. The ends were cut back, 4 bases at V and 0 bases at J, with 13 bases in the middle.

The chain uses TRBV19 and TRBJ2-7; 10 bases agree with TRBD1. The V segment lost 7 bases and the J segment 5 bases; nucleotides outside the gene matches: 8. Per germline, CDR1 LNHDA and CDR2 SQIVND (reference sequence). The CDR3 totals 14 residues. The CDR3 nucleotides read TGTGCCAGTAAAGGACAGGGGGATAGGGACGAGCAGTACTTC. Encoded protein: CASKGQGDRDEQYF.

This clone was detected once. The CDR3 region is CASSFGLAGIYEQYF. CDR3 DNA: TGTGCCAGCAGCTTTGGACTAGCGGGAATCTACGAGCAGTACTTC. This chain links TRBV5-5 with TRBJ2-7, with 12 bases identical to TRBD2. The CDR3 covers 15 residues. Unmatched junction bases numbered 3, after V lost 2 bases and J lost 3 bases. Germline loops: CDR1 SGHKS, CDR2 YYEKEE (reference sequence).

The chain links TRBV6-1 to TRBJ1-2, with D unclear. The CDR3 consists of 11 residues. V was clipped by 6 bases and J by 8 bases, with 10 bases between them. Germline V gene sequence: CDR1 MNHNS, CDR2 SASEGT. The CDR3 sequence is CASSRIGGYTF. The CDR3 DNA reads TGTGCCAGCAGCCGAATTGGGGGCTACACCTTC.

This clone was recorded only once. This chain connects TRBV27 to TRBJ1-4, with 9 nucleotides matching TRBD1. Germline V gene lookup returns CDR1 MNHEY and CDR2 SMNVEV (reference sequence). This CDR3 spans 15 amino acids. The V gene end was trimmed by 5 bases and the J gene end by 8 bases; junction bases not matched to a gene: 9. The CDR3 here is CASSNLQGAGEKLFF. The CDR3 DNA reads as TGTGCCAGCAGTAATTTACAGGGGGCAGGCGAAAAACTGTTTTTT.

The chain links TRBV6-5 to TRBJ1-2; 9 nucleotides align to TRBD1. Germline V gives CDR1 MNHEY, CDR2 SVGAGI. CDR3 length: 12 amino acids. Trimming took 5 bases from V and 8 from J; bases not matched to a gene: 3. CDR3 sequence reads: CASSTTGGGYTF. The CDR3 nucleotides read TGTGCCAGCAGTACAACAGGGGGCGGCTACACCTTC.